Following are 12 T cell receptor beta chains from one sample sequenced in a study of CD8 T cells in ankylosing spondylitis. TCRdb processed the 5' RACE reads anew with MiXCR; each CDR3 protein has one entry. The sample holds around 35,000 distinct CDR3 sequences; about an eighth are singletons and the top ten take 25% to 35%. The sequencing input was synovial fluid, either unsorted or a sorted T cell fraction (not recorded which). Source of these receptors: a male donor with ankylosing spondylitis.

This clonotype has a handful of counts. The chain couples TRBV3-1 to TRBJ1-2; 10 bases agree with TRBD1. The V gene end was trimmed by 1 base and the J gene end by 5 bases; junction bases not matched to a gene: 4. Germline V gene sequence: CDR1 LGHDT, CDR2 YNNKEL (reference sequence). This CDR3 region has 15 residues. CDR3 sequence: CASSQAGTGVYGYTF. Written as DNA, the CDR3 is TGTGCCAGCAGCCAAGCCGGGACAGGGGTATATGGCTACACCTTC.

This clonotype was seen at least ten times. V and J are TRBV7-9 and TRBJ2-5; 7 positions agree with TRBD2. With 5 bases clipped from V and 3 bases from J, the junction kept 6 bases outside the gene matches. The CDR3 contains 14 residues. Germline CDR1 is SEHNR and CDR2 is FQNEAQ (reference sequence). CDR3 nucleotides: TGTGCCAGCAGCAAGCCGGGAGGAGAAGAGACCCAGTACTTC. It codes for CASSKPGGEETQYF.

In its sample, this clonotype was seen a few times. This sequence joins TRBV7-3 and TRBJ2-1, with D possibly matching TRBD2 (6 bases). Germline CDR1 SGHTA, CDR2 FQGTGA. Trimming removed 4 bases from V and 8 bases from J, with 12 bases in between. The CDR3 extends over 13 amino acids. The CDR3 sequence: CASSYRGDYEQFF. The CDR3 bases are TGTGCCAGCAGCTACCGAGGGGACTATGAGCAGTTCTTC. Looking up the rest from reference TRBV7-3 and TRBJ2-1 gives the full variable domain: GAGVSQTPSNKVTEKGKYVELRCDPISGHTALYWYRQSLGQGPEFLIYFQGTGAADDSGLPNDRFFAVRPEGSVSTLKIQRTERGDSAVYLCASSYRGDYEQFFGPGTRLTVL.

This clonotype was picked up many times. V and J are TRBV28 and TRBJ2-3; a weak D match, TRBD2 (6 bases). Trimming removed 4 bases at V and 4 bases at J, with 18 bases between. The germline V gene encodes CDR1 MDHEN and CDR2 SYDVKM. The CDR3 runs to 16 residues. Here the CDR3 reads CASSSVPETGADTQYF. The CDR3 DNA sequence: TGTGCCAGCAGTTCCGTTCCAGAAACGGGGGCAGATACGCAGTATTTT.

The CDR3 DNA follows: TGTGCCAGCAGCTTAGAACAGCTAAGCAATCAGCCCCAGCATTTT. This codes for CASSLEQLSNQPQHF. V gene TRBV7-2 combines with J gene TRBJ1-5; D ambiguous. Deletions cut 1 base from V and 1 base from J, with 8 bases between. The CDR3 is 15 residues long. The germline V gene encodes CDR1 SGHTA and CDR2 FQGNSA.

This chain links TRBV29-1 with TRBJ1-2; D might be TRBD1 (5 bases). CDR1 SQVTM and CDR2 ANQGSEA come from the germline V gene. Between the trimmed V and J ends, which lost 0 bases and 3 bases, there was a span of 14 bases. CDR3 size: 15 residues. CDR3 sequence reads: CSVEESRDGYYGYTF. DNA for the CDR3: TGCAGCGTTGAAGAAAGCAGGGATGGATACTATGGCTACACCTTC.

In this sample, this clonotype turned up many times. This chain joins TRBV7-3 and TRBJ2-2; D tentatively fits TRBD1 or TRBD2 (5 bases each). The CDR3 is 14 residues long. Germline lookup yields CDR1 SGHTA and CDR2 FQGTGA. The germline V and J ends were trimmed by 2 bases and 3 bases, with 7 bases remaining between them. The CDR3 spells CASSLVGDTGELFF. DNA of the CDR3: TGTGCCAGCAGCTTAGTGGGGGACACCGGGGAGCTGTTTTTT.

This clonotype was counted a few times. V gene TRBV2 combines with J gene TRBJ2-3; D ambiguous. Between the trimmed V and J ends, which lost 5 bases and 0 bases, there was a span of 15 bases. Germline CDR1 reads SNHLY; CDR2 reads FYNNEI. This CDR3 has 16 amino acids. The CDR3 DNA sequence: TGTGCCAGCAGTCTTTGGACCTTACTAAGCACAGATACGCAGTATTTT. Its protein is CASSLWTLLSTDTQYF.

Only a few counts were recorded for this clonotype. The rearrangement joins TRBV9 to TRBJ2-1, with D maybe TRBD2 (6 bases). Germline loops: CDR1 SGDLS, CDR2 YYNGEE. V was shortened by 0 bases and J by 7 bases, with 11 bases between the two germline ends. This CDR3 region has 14 residues. Here the CDR3 DNA reads TGTGCCAGCAGCGTAGATTTGCGGGGAAATGAGCAGTTCTTC. This sequence encodes CASSVDLRGNEQFF. Looking up the rest from reference TRBV9 and TRBJ2-1 gives the full variable domain: DSGVTQTPKHLITATGQRVTLRCSPRSGDLSVYWYQQSLDQGLQFLIQYYNGEERAKGNILERFSAQQFPDLHSELNLSSLELGDSALYFCASSVDLRGNEQFFGPGTRLTVL.

This clonotype was detected many times. The J gene is TRBJ2-7, the V gene TRBV4-2; D unclear. CDR1 is LGHNA, CDR2 YNFKEQ, per germline. Trimming took off 0 bases at V and 1 base at J, with 7 bases between the two ends. The CDR3 runs 14 residues. The CDR3 nucleotides are TGTGCCAGCAGCCAAGAGGGTGTATCCTACGAGCAGTACTTC. Protein product: CASSQEGVSYEQYF.

This clonotype was seen at least ten times. The genes are TRBV28 and TRBJ1-2; 7 positions agree with TRBD1. The germline CDR1 and CDR2 sequences are MDHEN and SYDVKM. V was clipped by 2 bases and J by 2 bases; unmatched bases: 5. There are 15 residues in the CDR3. CDR3 coding DNA: TGTGCCAGCAGTTTAGTTTTCAGGGGGAACTATGGCTACACCTTC. This sequence encodes CASSLVFRGNYGYTF.

The rearrangement links TRBV4-3 to TRBJ2-5; 7 nucleotides agree with TRBD2. There are 18 residues in the CDR3. Germline V lookup: CDR1 LGHNA, CDR2 YSLEER. The V gene end was trimmed by 0 bases and the J gene end by 5 bases; junction bases not matched to a gene: 15. The chain's CDR3 is CASSQDLRRRGDWETQYF. The CDR3 nucleotides are TGCGCCAGCAGCCAAGATCTTAGAAGACGGGGGGACTGGGAGACCCAGTACTTC.